The clone carrying this T cell receptor beta chain was recorded many times. Antigen: not known. This sample is drawn from a study of response to subunit inactivated influenza vaccine. Study-wide results and caveats: With each seasonal influenza vaccination, the authors suggested, few new T cells are recruited.

Via MiXCR, TCRdb re-called the RT-PCR reads, giving one row per CDR3 protein. The sample consists of around 200,000 distinct CDR3 sequences, around 9.2% of them appearing once. The clonotype originates from a man between 45 and 60 years old who received an inactivated influenza vaccine. The sequencing used non-naive T cells sorted from PBMCs, collected on the day of vaccination.

As DNA, the CDR3 is TGTGCCAGCAGCCCGGGGGAGTTGAGGCAGTTCTTC. Protein product: CASSPGELRQFF. The gene calls are TRBV28 and TRBJ2-1; D might be TRBD2 (6 bases). V lost 6 bases, J lost 12 bases, and 15 bases lay in between. Germline V gives CDR1 MDHEN, CDR2 SYDVKM. This CDR3 has 12 amino acids. Combining the CDR3 with reference TRBV28 and TRBJ2-1 gives the whole variable domain DVKVTQSSRYLVKRTGEKVFLECVQDMDHENMFWYRQDPGLGLRLIYFSYDVKMKEKGDIPEGYSVSREKKERFSLILESASTNQTSMYLCASSPGELRQFFGPGTRLTVL.